The 27 T cell receptor beta chains below come from one sample, sequenced in a study of T cell responses to AZD1222 COVID-19 vaccine. Measured with immunoSEQ multiplex PCR; TCRdb has only the in-frame clones, and not every one. The table includes fewer than 180,000 clones, 92% detected once. Sequences were derived from peripheral blood, sampled 28 days after the second AZD1222 dose. These receptors were taken from an adult who received the AZD1222 COVID-19 vaccine.

This rearrangement joins TRBV14 to TRBJ2-7, with TRBD2 matching 12 bases. This CDR3 has 22 amino acids. Germline values: CDR1 SGHDN, CDR2 FVKESK. J lost 2 bases, V lost 0 bases, and 20 bases had no gene match. CDR3 in DNA: TGTGCCAGCAGCCAAGAATTTGTCCCCTTTCGGCTAGCGGGAGGGAGGACCTACGAGCAGTACTTC. Its protein product is CASSQEFVPFRLAGGRTYEQYF.

The chain employs TRBV28 and TRBJ2-7; D perhaps matches TRBD2 (5 bases). CDR1 is MDHEN and CDR2 is SYDVKM in the germline V gene. CDR3 length: 12 residues. V was clipped by 6 bases and J by 4 bases, with 10 bases between them. In DNA, the CDR3 is TGTGCCAGCAGAACCACGGGGTACGAGCAGTACTTC. Protein sequence: CASRTTGYEQYF.

The chain carries TRBV5-4 and TRBJ1-3; D gene unclear. V lost 1 base, J lost 0 bases, and 8 bases lay in between. Per germline, CDR1 SGHNT and CDR2 YYREEE (reference sequence). The CDR3 length is 15 residues. CDR3 sequence: CASSLNSLSGNTIYF. CDR3 nucleotides: TGTGCCAGCAGCTTGAACAGTCTCTCTGGAAACACCATATATTTT.

The chain employs TRBV6-1 and TRBJ1-2; D perhaps matches TRBD1 (6 bases). This CDR3 contains 15 residues. Trimming stripped 5 bases from V and 4 bases from J, with 17 bases between. Germline V lookup: CDR1 MNHNS, CDR2 SASEGT. CDR3 sequence (DNA): TGTGCCAGCAGTAAAGGGGGAGAGGACCTCTATGGCTACACCTTC. Translating gives CASSKGGEDLYGYTF.

V and J are TRBV3-1 (or the pseudogene TRBV3-2) and TRBJ1-1; possibly TRBD1 for D (5 bases). Germline CDR1 and CDR2: LGHDT and YNNKEL (reference sequence). The CDR3 runs 12 residues. Between the trimmed V and J ends, which lost 0 bases and 10 bases, there was a span of 9 bases. CDR3 amino acids: CASSQEPGGAFF. CDR3 coding DNA: TGTGCCAGCAGCCAAGAGCCTGGGGGAGCTTTCTTT.

The chain links TRBV5-4 to TRBJ2-5; TRBD1 agrees at 8 bases. The CDR3 is 15 residues long. Trimming at V came to 0 bases and at J to 0 bases, leaving 1 base not matched to a gene. CDR1 SGHNT and CDR2 YYREEE come from the germline V gene (reference sequence). CDR3 sequence: CASSLAGGYQETQYF. The CDR3 DNA is TGTGCCAGCAGCTTGGCAGGGGGCTACCAAGAGACCCAGTACTTC.

This chain joins TRBV7-2 and TRBJ1-4; unclear D gene. CDR3 length equals 15 residues. Germline values: CDR1 SGHTA, CDR2 FQGNSA. Trimming pared 1 base from V and 8 bases from J, leaving 14 bases between. The chain's CDR3 is CASSLVLTLEEKLFF. In DNA, the CDR3 is TGTGCCAGCAGCTTAGTACTCACACTAGAGGAAAAACTGTTTTTT.

The rearrangement uses TRBV2 and TRBJ2-1; D call uncertain. The germline gives CDR1 SNHLY, CDR2 FYNNEI. Trimming cost V 2 bases and J 10 bases, with 15 bases left between them. The CDR3 is made up of 14 amino acids. The CDR3 reads CASSEPSGALEQFF. Here the CDR3 DNA reads TGTGCCAGCAGTGAACCTAGTGGAGCCCTGGAGCAGTTCTTC.

This clone was found once. This chain connects TRBV11-3 to TRBJ1-6; no clear D. V was shortened by 3 bases and J by 7 bases, with 4 bases between the two germline ends. This CDR3 contains 12 residues. Germline V CDR1 and CDR2: SGHNT, YENEEA. CDR3 nucleotides: TGTGCCAGCAGCTTCGGAAATTCACCCCTCCACTTT. Protein product: CASSFGNSPLHF.

The genes are TRBV10-3 and TRBJ2-2; 7 bases align to TRBD2. Germline CDR1 reads ENHRY; CDR2 reads SYGVKD. This CDR3 is 15 amino acids long. The J segment lost 6 bases and the V segment lost 5 bases, leaving 9 bases of the junction unmatched. The CDR3 DNA reads TGTGCCATCAGTCGTCTGGCGGGAGTGGCCGGGGAGCTGTTTTTT. The encoded protein is CAISRLAGVAGELFF.

The rearrangement uses TRBV28 and TRBJ2-1, with 10 bases lining up with TRBD2. Germline V lookup: CDR1 MDHEN, CDR2 SYDVKM. The CDR3 length is 18 residues. The J segment lost 8 bases and the V segment lost 3 bases, leaving 16 bases of the junction unmatched. The CDR3 reads CASSLEGSLAGVGYEQFF. DNA of the CDR3: TGTGCCAGCAGTTTGGAGGGATCCCTAGCGGGAGTTGGCTATGAGCAGTTCTTC.

The chain is built from TRBV6-1 and TRBJ2-3; TRBD2 matches at 9 bases. The CDR3 has 19 amino acids. Germline CDR1 is MNHNS and CDR2 is SASEGT. The junction had 12 bases not matched to a gene; V was cut back by 0 bases and J by 2 bases. CDR3 in amino acids: CASSEALGAGGPFTDTQYF. The CDR3, as DNA: TGTGCCAGCAGTGAAGCGCTAGGAGCGGGAGGCCCCTTCACAGATACGCAGTATTTT.

This clone was found once. The chain links TRBV5-1 to TRBJ1-6, with 10 bases matching TRBD1. From germline, CDR1 is SGHRS and CDR2 YFSETQ. After removal of 4 bases from V and 9 bases from J, the junction contained 10 bases not matched to a gene. This CDR3 contains 16 residues. The DNA for the CDR3 is TGCGCCAGCAGCCTACGTGGGACAGGGGAAGGTTCACCCCTCCACTTT. Translation: CASSLRGTGEGSPLHF.

This chain joins TRBV4-1 and TRBJ1-1, with 7 bases lining up with TRBD1. There are 17 residues in the CDR3. V trimming: 3 bases; J trimming: 1 base; junction bases outside the gene matches: 11. Per germline, CDR1 MGHRA and CDR2 YSYEKL. The CDR3 DNA is TGCGCCAGCAGCCAGACCCTTCAGGGACAGCCGAACACTGAAGCTTTCTTT. It encodes CASSQTLQGQPNTEAFF.

The V call is TRBV9, the J call TRBJ1-6; TRBD1 is a possible D gene (6 bases). V gave up 0 bases and J gave up 10 bases, with 17 bases separating them. Germline V gene data show CDR1 as SGDLS and CDR2 as YYNGEE. CDR3 length: 16 residues. The DNA of the CDR3 is TGTGCCAGCAGCGTAGATCAGGACAGTCGCCAGTCACCCCTCCACTTT. Translating gives CASSVDQDSRQSPLHF.

This clone came up a few times. The V and J genes are TRBV9 and TRBJ2-1; 10 bases are shared with TRBD2. Trimming took 0 bases from V and 2 from J; bases not matched to a gene: 8. Germline-derived CDR1 and CDR2 are SGDLS and YYNGEE. The CDR3 spans 18 residues. In nucleotides, the CDR3 is TGTGCCAGCAGCGTAGACCCTAGCGGGAGAACAACCTACAATGAGCAGTTCTTC. Translating gives CASSVDPSGRTTYNEQFF.

V gene TRBV7-2 combines with J gene TRBJ1-5, with 7 bases fitting TRBD1. This CDR3 spans 13 amino acids. V dropped 3 bases and J dropped 6; count of bases not matched to a gene: 2. The germline CDR1 and CDR2 sequences are SGHTA and FQGNSA. This chain's CDR3 is CASSFDRAQPQHF. CDR3 coding DNA: TGTGCCAGCAGCTTCGACAGGGCTCAGCCCCAGCATTTT. The full variable domain, in which reference TRBV7-2 and TRBJ1-5 provide the parts outside the CDR3, is GAGVSQSPSNKVTEKGKDVELRCDPISGHTALYWYRQSLGQGLEFLIYFQGNSAPDKSGLPSDRFSAERTGGSVSTLTIQRTQQEDSAVYLCASSFDRAQPQHFGDGTRLSIL.

In its sample, this clone was seen a few times. The rearrangement uses TRBV6-5 and TRBJ2-1; D is perhaps TRBD2 (5 bases). The germline gives CDR1 MNHEY, CDR2 SVGAGI. This CDR3 is 14 amino acids long. V was shortened by 0 bases and J by 5 bases, with 8 bases between the two germline ends. The CDR3 region is CASSYSEADNEQFF. The CDR3, as DNA: TGTGCCAGCAGTTACTCGGAAGCGGACAATGAGCAGTTCTTC.

As regards this clone: Other DNA sequences in this sample translate to the same CDR3. This rearrangement joins TRBV29-1 to TRBJ2-5; D not certain. Germline V CDR1 and CDR2: SQVTM, ANQGSEA. Trimming removed 4 bases at V and 1 base at J, with 1 base between. This CDR3 has 10 amino acids. CDR3 nucleotide sequence: TGCAGCGTTGGCCAAGAGACCCAGTACTTC. It encodes CSVGQETQYF.

The rearrangement uses TRBV18 and TRBJ1-1; D possibly corresponds to TRBD1 (6 bases). V lost 1 base and J lost 7, with 22 bases in between. CDR3 length: 17 residues. Germline CDR1 and CDR2: KGHSH and LQKENI. The DNA of the CDR3 is TGTGCCAGCTCACCACTTGGGCAGGGGAACCCCCTCTATGAAGCTTTCTTT. Translation gives CASSPLGQGNPLYEAFF.

The chain combines TRBV4-1 with TRBJ2-7; 11 bases align to TRBD1. Germline V gene sequence: CDR1 MGHRA, CDR2 YSYEKL. V gave up 5 bases and J gave up 0 bases; unmatched junction bases: 12. The CDR3 has 18 amino acids. This CDR3 reads CASSKWTGGELNSYEQYF. In nucleotides, the CDR3 is TGCGCCAGCAGCAAATGGACAGGGGGCGAACTAAACTCCTACGAGCAGTACTTC.

J is TRBJ1-2 and V is TRBV7-2; D is unresolved. The germline V and J ends were trimmed by 2 bases and 12 bases, with 19 bases remaining between them. From germline, CDR1 is SGHTA and CDR2 FQGNSA. This CDR3 has 14 residues. CDR3 sequence (DNA): TGTGCCAGCAGCTTAAATTCAGGAGGGAAGGGCAACACCTTC. Its translation is CASSLNSGGKGNTF.

The genes are TRBV5-7 and TRBJ1-1, with D unclear. TRBV5-7 is given ORF status, its function remaining uncertain. The CDR3 runs to 15 residues. V was shortened by 2 bases and J by 1 base, with 12 bases between the two germline ends. The CDR3, as DNA: TGTGCCAGCAGCTTTTTCGCGGGCTGGAACACTGAAGCTTTCTTT. Protein: CASSFFAGWNTEAFF.

This chain links TRBV6-5 with TRBJ2-3; TRBD1 is a possible D gene (6 bases). This CDR3 has 15 amino acids. Germline CDR1 MNHEY, CDR2 SVGAGI. Trimming shortened V by 2 bases and J by 0 bases, and 9 bases separated the two germline ends. The CDR3 region is CASSYGTTSTDTQYF. The DNA for the CDR3 is TGTGCCAGCAGTTACGGGACAACAAGCACAGATACGCAGTATTTT.

This clone was observed a single time. The chain combines TRBV9 with TRBJ2-5, with D maybe TRBD1 (5 bases). The V gene's germline CDR1 is SGDLS and CDR2 YYNGEE. The CDR3 sequence is 13 residues long. Trimming took 4 bases from V and 5 from J, leaving 12 bases between them. This CDR3 is CASSSQGGETQYF. CDR3 nucleotide sequence: TGTGCCAGCAGCTCCCAGGGTGGGGAGACCCAGTACTTC.

The CDR3 nucleotides read TGCGCCAGCAGCGTAACAGAGGGTAGGACGCAGTATTTT. Residues: CASSVTEGRTQYF. This sequence joins TRBV5-1 and TRBJ2-3; D perhaps matches TRBD2 (5 bases). V shed 4 bases and J shed 9 bases, with 15 bases lying between them. Per the germline V gene, CDR1 is SGHRS and CDR2 is YFSETQ. The CDR3 runs to 13 residues. Filled out from reference TRBV5-1 and TRBJ2-3, the complete variable domain reads KAGVTQTPRYLIKTRGQQVTLSCSPISGHRSVSWYQQTPGQGLQFLFEYFSETQRNKGNFPGRFSGRQFSNSRSEMNVSTLELGDSALYLCASSVTEGRTQYFGPGTRLTVL.

The chain's CDR3 is CASSPGTSGFYEQYF. For the CDR3, the DNA is TGTGCCAGCAGCCCGGGGACTAGCGGGTTCTACGAGCAGTACTTC. The genes are TRBV3-1 (or the pseudogene TRBV3-2) and TRBJ2-7, with 12 positions matching TRBD2. From germline, CDR1 is LGHDT and CDR2 YNNKEL (reference sequence). The CDR3 runs to 15 residues. Losses at the gene ends were 4 bases for V and 3 bases for J; bases not matched to a gene: 4.